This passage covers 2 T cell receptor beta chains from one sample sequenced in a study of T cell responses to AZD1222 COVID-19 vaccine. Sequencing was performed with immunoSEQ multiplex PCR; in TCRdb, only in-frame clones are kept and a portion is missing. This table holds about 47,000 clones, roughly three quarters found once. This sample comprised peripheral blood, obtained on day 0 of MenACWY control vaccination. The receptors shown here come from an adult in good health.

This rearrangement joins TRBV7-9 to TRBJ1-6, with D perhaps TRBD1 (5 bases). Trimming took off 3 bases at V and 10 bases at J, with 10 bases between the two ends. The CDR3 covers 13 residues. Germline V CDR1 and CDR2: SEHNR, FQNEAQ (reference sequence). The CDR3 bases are TGTGCCAGCAGCTTTGAGGGGCGCTCACCCCTCCACTTT. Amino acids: CASSFEGRSPLHF.

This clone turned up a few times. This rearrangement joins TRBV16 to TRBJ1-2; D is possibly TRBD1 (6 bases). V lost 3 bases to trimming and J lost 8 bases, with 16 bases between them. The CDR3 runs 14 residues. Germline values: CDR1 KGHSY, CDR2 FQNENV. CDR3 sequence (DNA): TGTGCCAGCAGCCACGCTACGACAGGAAGAGGCTACACCTTC. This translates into CASSHATTGRGYTF.